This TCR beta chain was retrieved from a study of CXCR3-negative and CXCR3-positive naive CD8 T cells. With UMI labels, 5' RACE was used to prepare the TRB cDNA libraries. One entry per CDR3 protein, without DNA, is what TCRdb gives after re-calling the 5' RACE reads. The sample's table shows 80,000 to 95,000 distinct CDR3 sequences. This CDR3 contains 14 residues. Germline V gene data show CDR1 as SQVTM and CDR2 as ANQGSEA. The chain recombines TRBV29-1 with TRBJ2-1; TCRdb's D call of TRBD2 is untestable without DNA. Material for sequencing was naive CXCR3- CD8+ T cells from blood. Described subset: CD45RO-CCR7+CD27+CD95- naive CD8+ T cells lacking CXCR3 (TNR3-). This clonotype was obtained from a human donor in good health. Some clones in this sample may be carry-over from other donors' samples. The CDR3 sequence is CSVEEAGANNEQFF.